This TCR beta chain was found in a study of T cell responses to AZD1222 COVID-19 vaccine. Whole-study findings and limits: Distributed over spike, vaccine-associated CD4 TCRs predominated at 160-218 and 743-854.

V was cut by 3 bases and J by 8 bases, with 19 bases left in between. Per the germline V gene, CDR1 is DFQATT and CDR2 is SNEGSKA (reference sequence). This CDR3 is built from 15 residues. The assay was immunoSEQ multiplex PCR, and TCRdb's table has in-frame clones only and misses some. The profile shows about 120,000 clones, approximately 88% of them singletons. Notes on this clone: Its antigen is still unknown.

The genes are TRBV20-1 and TRBJ1-4, with TRBD1 as a possible D gene (6 bases). The TCR was taken from an adult in good health. This material consisted of peripheral blood, taken on day 0 of MenACWY control vaccination. CDR3 nucleotides: TGCAGTGCTAGTCCTACCACAGGGTTACGGGAAAAACTGTTTTTT. It specifies CSASPTTGLREKLFF.